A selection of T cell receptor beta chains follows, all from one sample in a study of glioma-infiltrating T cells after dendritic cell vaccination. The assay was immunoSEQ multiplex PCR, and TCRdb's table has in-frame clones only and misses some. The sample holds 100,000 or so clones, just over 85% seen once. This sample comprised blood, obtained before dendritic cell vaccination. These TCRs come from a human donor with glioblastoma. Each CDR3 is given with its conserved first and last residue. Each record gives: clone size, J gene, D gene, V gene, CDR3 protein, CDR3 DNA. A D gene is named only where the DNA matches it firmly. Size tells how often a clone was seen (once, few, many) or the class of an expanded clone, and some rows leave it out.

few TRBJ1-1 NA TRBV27 CASSYTGLLTEAFF TGTGCCAGCAGTTATACAGGTCTACTCACTGAAGCTTTCTTT
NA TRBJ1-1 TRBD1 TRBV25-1 CASSSTGVRTEAFF TGTGCCAGCAGTTCGACAGGGGTTAGAACTGAAGCTTTCTTT
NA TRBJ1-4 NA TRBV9 CASSVSTRSEKLFF TGTGCCAGCAGCGTTTCGACTAGAAGTGAAAAACTGTTTTTT
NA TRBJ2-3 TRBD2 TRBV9 CASSVGSHSSGGPTDTQYF TGTGCCAGCAGCGTAGGGTCCCATTCTAGCGGGGGGCCCACAGATACGCAGTATTTT
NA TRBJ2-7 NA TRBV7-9 CASSFSPRVGSYEQYF TGTGCCAGCAGCTTCTCGCCTCGGGTGGGTTCCTACGAGCAGTACTTC
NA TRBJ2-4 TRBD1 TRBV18 CASSPGQGKNIQYF TGTGCCAGCTCACCGGGACAGGGCAAAAACATTCAGTACTTC
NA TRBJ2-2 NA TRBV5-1 CASSLGQVVDTGELFF TGCGCCAGCAGCTTGGGACAGGTCGTTGACACCGGGGAGCTGTTTTTT
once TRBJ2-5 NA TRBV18 CASSPLPGVETQYF TGTGCCAGCTCACCACTTCCAGGTGTCGAGACCCAGTACTTC
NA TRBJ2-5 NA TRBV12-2 CASRPQDQETQYF TGTGCAAGTCGCCCCCAGGATCAAGAGACCCAGTACTTC
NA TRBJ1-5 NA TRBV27 CASSLSTQRGEQPQHF TGTGCCAGCAGTTTGTCCACCCAGCGGGGTGAGCAGCCCCAGCATTTT
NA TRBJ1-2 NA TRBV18 CASSPVVRGGYTF TGTGCCAGCTCACCCGTCGTCCGCGGTGGCTACACCTTC
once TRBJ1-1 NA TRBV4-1 CASSQVRFNTEAFF TGCGCCAGCAGCCAAGTGCGTTTCAACACTGAAGCTTTCTTT
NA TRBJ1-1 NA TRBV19 CASTPRRRDTEAFF TGTGCCAGTACCCCGCGCCGGAGGGACACTGAAGCTTTCTTT
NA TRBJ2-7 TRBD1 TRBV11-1 CASSRKIGTGGIFSYEQYF TGTGCCAGCAGCCGCAAGATTGGGACAGGGGGTATATTCTCCTACGAGCAGTACTTC
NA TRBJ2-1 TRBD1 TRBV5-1 CASSLAEGASLVNEQFF TGCGCCAGCAGCTTGGCCGAGGGGGCCTCCTTAGTGAATGAGCAGTTCTTC
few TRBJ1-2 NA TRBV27 CASSTHTGFGYTF TGTGCCAGCAGTACCCACACAGGGTTTGGCTACACCTTC
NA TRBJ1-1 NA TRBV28 CASSSRGGNTEAFF TGTGCCAGCAGTTCCCGGGGTGGGAACACTGAAGCTTTCTTT
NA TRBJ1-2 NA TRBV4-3 CASSQEVGDLFKSYTF TGCGCCAGCAGCCAAGAAGTGGGAGACCTGTTCAAGAGCTACACCTTC
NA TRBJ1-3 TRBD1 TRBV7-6 CASSPLPGTGINTIYF TGTGCCAGCAGCCCATTACCCGGGACAGGGATAAACACCATATATTTT
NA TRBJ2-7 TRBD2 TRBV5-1 CASSFDVSGGKVYSSSYEQYF TGCGCCAGCAGCTTCGACGTTAGCGGGGGGAAAGTCTACTCCAGCTCCTACGAGCAGTACTTC
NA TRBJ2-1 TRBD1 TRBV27 CASSLPGQGDNEQFF TGTGCCAGCAGTTTACCGGGACAGGGGGATAATGAGCAGTTCTTC
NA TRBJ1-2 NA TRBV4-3 CASSQDRSIGYTF TGCGCCAGCAGCCAAGATCGTTCTATTGGCTACACCTTC
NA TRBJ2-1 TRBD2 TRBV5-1 CASSPGKTSGTTGEQFF TGCGCCAGCAGCCCGGGTAAGACTAGCGGGACCACGGGTGAGCAGTTCTTC
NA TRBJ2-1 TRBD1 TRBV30 CAWSPGTGSNEQFF TGTGCCTGGAGTCCCGGGACAGGATCCAATGAGCAGTTCTTC
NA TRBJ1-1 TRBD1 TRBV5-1 CASSRTGGASAFF TGCGCCAGCAGCCGGACAGGGGGCGCTTCAGCTTTCTTT